This entry describes one TCR beta chain. This sample was taken from a study of cytomegalovirus exposure and HLA in healthy donors. 13 Jbeta primers and 60 Vbeta primers were used for the PCR. The table came from immunoSEQ multiplex PCR; TCRdb's copy has only in-frame clones and leaves some out. The sample holds about 130,000 clones, about 77% seen once. The receptor was isolated from a man over 45 in good health and CMV-seronegative. The sample was PBMCs.

The DNA of the CDR3 is TGTGCCAGCAGTGACGGGGGGCCCGGGACTCCTAACTACGAGCAGTACTTC. Amino acids: CASSDGGPGTPNYEQYF. This chain links TRBV2 with TRBJ2-7, with D possibly TRBD2 on 7 matching bases. The V gene's germline CDR1 is SNHLY and CDR2 FYNNEI. Trimming took off 3 bases at V and 3 bases at J, with 21 bases between the two ends. There are 17 residues in the CDR3. Using reference TRBV2 and TRBJ2-7 for the parts outside the CDR3, the full variable domain is EPEVTQTPSHQVTQMGQEVILRCVPISNHLYFYWYRQILGQKVEFLVSFYNNEISEKSEIFDDQFSVERPDGSNFTLKIRSTKLEDSAMYFCASSDGGPGTPNYEQYFGPGTRLTVT.